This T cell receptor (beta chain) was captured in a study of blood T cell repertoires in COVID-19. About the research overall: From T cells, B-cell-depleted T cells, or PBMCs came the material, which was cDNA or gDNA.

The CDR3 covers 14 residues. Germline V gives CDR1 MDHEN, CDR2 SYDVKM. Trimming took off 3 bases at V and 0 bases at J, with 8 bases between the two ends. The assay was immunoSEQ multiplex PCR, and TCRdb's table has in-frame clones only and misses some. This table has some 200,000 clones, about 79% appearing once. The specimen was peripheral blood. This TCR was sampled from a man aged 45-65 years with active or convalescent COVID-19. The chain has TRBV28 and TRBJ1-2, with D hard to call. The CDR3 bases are TGTGCCAGCAGTTTCTCGCAGACTAACTATGGCTACACCTTC. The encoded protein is CASSFSQTNYGYTF.